This T cell receptor beta chain appears in the sequencing data of a study of blood T cell repertoires in COVID-19. Study in general: Sites in the United States, Italy and Spain provided acute and convalescent COVID-19 samples.

The repertoire was sequenced with immunoSEQ multiplex PCR; TCRdb's copy has only in-frame clones and lacks some. The sample carries around 450,000 clones, roughly 87% recorded once. Deletions cut 0 bases from V and 7 bases from J, with 12 bases between. Germline V gene sequence: CDR1 SGHTA, CDR2 FQGNSA. The CDR3 is made up of 15 amino acids. Clinical history reported by participants formed the basis on which cohorts were assigned. Recovered status applied to Cohort 3 donors who had two consecutive negative PCRs. It also applied to those with clearance or with symptom resolution. The chain carries TRBV7-2 and TRBJ1-4; D unresolved. The TCR sequence derives from a woman aged 18-35 years who had recovered from COVID-19. Material for sequencing was PBMCs or T cells enriched from blood (not recorded which). This CDR3 is CASSLASGPGEKLFF. In nucleotides, the CDR3 is TGTGCCAGCAGCTTAGCCTCTGGGCCTGGTGAAAAACTGTTTTTT.